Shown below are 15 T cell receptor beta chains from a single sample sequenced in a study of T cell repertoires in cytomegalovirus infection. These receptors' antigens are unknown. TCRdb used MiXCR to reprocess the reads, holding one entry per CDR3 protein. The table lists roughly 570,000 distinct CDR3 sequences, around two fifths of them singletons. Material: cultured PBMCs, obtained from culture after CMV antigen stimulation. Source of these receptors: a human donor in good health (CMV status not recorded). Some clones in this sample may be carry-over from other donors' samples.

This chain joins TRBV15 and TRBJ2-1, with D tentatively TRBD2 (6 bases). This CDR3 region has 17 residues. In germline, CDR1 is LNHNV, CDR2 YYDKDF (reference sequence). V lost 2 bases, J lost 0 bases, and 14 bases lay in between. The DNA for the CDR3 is TGTGCCACCAGCAGAACTCCGGGACTCAGCTCCTACAATGAGCAGTTCTTC. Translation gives CATSRTPGLSSYNEQFF.

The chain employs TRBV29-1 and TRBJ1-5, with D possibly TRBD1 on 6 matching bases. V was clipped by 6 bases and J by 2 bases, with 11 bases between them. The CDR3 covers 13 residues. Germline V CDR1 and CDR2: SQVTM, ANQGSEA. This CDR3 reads CSVSRGGNQPQHF. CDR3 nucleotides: TGCAGCGTATCCAGGGGTGGCAATCAGCCCCAGCATTTT.

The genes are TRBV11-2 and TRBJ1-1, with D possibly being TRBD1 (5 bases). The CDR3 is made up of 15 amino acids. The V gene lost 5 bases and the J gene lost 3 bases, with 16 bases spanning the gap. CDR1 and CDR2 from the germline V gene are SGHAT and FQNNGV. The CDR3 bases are TGTGCCAGCAGCCTGCGCGTGGGGACCCACACTGAAGCTTTCTTT. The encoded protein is CASSLRVGTHTEAFF.

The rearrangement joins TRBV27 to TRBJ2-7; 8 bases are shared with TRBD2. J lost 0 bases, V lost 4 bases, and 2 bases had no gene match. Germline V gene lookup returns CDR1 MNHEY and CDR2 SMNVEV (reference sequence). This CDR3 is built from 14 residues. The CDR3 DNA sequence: TGTGCCAGCAGTTGGGGACTAGACTCCTACGAGCAGTACTTC. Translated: CASSWGLDSYEQYF.

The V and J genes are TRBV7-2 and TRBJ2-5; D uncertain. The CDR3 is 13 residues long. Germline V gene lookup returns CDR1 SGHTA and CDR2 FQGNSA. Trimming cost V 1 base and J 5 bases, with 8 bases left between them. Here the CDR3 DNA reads TGTGCCAGCAGCTTAGTTATGGGGGAGACCCAGTACTTC. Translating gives CASSLVMGETQYF.

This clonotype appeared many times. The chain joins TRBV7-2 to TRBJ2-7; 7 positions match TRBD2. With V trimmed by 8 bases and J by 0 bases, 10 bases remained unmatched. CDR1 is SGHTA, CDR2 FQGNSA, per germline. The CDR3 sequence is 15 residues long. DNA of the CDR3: TGTGCCAGCCGCTGGCTCGCTAGCGGCTCCTACGAGCAGTACTTC. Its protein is CASRWLASGSYEQYF.

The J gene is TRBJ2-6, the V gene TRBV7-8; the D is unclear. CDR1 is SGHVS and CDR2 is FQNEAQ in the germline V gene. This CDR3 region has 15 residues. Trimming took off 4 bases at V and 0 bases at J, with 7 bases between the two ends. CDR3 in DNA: TGTGCCAGCAGCTCACGGACCTCTGGGGCCAACGTCCTGACTTTC. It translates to CASSSRTSGANVLTF.

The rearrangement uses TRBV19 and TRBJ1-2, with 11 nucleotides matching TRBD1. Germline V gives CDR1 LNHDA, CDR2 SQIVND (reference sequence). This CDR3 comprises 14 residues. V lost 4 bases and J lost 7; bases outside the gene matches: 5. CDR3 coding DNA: TGTGCCAGTAGTACCCGGACAGGGGGCAGTGGCTACACCTTC. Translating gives CASSTRTGGSGYTF.

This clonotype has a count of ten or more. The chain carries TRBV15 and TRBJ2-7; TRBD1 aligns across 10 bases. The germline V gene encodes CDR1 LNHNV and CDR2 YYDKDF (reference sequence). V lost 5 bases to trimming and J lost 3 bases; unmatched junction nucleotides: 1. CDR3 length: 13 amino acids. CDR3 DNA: TGTGCCACCAGCCGGGACAGGGGCTACGAGCAGTACTTC. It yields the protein CATSRDRGYEQYF.

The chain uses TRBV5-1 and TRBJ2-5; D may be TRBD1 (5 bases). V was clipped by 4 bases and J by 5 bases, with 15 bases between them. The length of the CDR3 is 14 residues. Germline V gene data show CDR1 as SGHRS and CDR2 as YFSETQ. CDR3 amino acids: CASSLQDAGETQYF. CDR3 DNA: TGCGCCAGCAGCCTACAGGACGCCGGGGAGACCCAGTACTTC.

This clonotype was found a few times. The CDR3 region has the DNA TGTGCCAGCAGCCCGAGACAGGGGATGAACACTGAAGCTTTCTTT. It specifies CASSPRQGMNTEAFF. This sequence joins TRBV7-6 and TRBJ1-1, with 8 positions matching TRBD1. V lost 5 bases to trimming and J lost 0 bases; unmatched junction nucleotides: 5. CDR3 size: 15 residues. From germline, CDR1 is SGHVS and CDR2 FNYEAQ.

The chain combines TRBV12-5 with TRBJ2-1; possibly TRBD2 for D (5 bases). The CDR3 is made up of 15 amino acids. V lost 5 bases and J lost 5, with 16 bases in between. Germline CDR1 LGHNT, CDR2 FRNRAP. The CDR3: CASGRPPGINNEQFF. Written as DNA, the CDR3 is TGTGCTAGTGGTAGACCGCCCGGGATCAACAATGAGCAGTTCTTC.

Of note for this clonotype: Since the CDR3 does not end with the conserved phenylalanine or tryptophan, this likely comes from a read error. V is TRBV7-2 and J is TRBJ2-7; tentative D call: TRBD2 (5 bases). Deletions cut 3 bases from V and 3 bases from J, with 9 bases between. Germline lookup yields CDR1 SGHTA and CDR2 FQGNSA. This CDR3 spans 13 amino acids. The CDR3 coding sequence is TGTGCCAGCAGCTTCCGGGGTCTCTACGAGCAGTACTAC. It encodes CASSFRGLYEQYY.

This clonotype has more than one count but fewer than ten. CDR3 sequence reads: CASTPEGNTEAFF. The CDR3 DNA reads as TGTGCCAGCACCCCTGAGGGGAACACTGAAGCTTTCTTT. The chain uses TRBV12-3 or TRBV12-4 and TRBJ1-1; D remains unclear. The CDR3 spans 13 residues. Deletions cut 7 bases from V and 1 base from J, with 10 bases between.

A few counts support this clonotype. This chain's CDR3 is CAISRTGPTSVNEKLFF. Written as DNA, the CDR3 is TGTGCCATCAGTCGGACAGGGCCTACCTCTGTTAATGAAAAACTGTTTTTT. This chain connects TRBV10-3 to TRBJ1-4; 8 nucleotides align to TRBD1. Germline trimming cut 5 bases from V and 4 bases from J; bases unmatched to any gene: 12. Germline V lookup: CDR1 ENHRY, CDR2 SYGVKD. The CDR3 spans 17 residues.